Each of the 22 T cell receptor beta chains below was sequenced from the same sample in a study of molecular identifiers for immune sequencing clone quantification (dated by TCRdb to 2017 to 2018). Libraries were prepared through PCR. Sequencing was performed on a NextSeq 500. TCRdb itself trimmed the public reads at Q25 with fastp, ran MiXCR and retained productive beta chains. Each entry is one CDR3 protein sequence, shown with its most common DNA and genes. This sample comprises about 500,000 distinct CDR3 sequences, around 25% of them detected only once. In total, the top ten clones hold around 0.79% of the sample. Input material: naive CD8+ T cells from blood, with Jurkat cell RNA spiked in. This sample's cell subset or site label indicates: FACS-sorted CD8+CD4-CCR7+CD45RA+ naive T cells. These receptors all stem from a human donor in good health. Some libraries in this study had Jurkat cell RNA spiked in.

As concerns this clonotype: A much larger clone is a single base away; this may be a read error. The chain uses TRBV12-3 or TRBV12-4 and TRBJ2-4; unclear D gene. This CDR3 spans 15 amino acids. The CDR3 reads CASGLRPRGKNIRYF. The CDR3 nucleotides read TGTGCCAGCGGATTACGACCCCGAGGCAAAAACATTCGGTACTTC.

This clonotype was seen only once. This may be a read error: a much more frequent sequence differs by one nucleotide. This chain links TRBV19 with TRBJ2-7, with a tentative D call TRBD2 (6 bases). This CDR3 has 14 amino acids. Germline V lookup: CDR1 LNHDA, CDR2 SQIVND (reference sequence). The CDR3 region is CAGSIAASSYEQYF. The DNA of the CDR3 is TGTGCCGGTAGTATAGCGGCGTCCTCCTACGAGCAGTACTTC.

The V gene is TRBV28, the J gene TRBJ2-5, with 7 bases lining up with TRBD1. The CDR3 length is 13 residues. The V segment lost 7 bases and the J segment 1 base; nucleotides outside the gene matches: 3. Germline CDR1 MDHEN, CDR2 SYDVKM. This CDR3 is CASTGTAQETQYF. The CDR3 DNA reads TGTGCCAGCACTGGGACAGCCCAAGAGACCCAGTACTTC. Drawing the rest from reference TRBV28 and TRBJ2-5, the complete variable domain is DVKVTQSSRYLVKRTGEKVFLECVQDMDHENMFWYRQDPGLGLRLIYFSYDVKMKEKGDIPEGYSVSREKKERFSLILESASTNQTSMYLCASTGTAQETQYFGPGTRLLVL.

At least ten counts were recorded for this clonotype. CDR3 sequence: CSVVPGAPSYEQYF. The CDR3 DNA is TGCAGCGTTGTTCCCGGAGCCCCGTCCTACGAGCAGTACTTC. This chain uses TRBV29-1 with TRBJ2-7; D ambiguous. The CDR3 consists of 14 residues. Trimming cost V 4 bases and J 1 base, with 14 bases left between them. Germline loops: CDR1 SQVTM, CDR2 ANQGSEA.

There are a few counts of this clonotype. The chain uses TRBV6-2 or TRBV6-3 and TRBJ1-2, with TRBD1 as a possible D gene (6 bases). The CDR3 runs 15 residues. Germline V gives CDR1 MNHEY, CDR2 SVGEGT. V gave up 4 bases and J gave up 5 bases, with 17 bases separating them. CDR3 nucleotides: TGTGCCAGCAGTTCCGAATTGACAGGAGTGTATGGCTACACCTTC. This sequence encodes CASSSELTGVYGYTF.

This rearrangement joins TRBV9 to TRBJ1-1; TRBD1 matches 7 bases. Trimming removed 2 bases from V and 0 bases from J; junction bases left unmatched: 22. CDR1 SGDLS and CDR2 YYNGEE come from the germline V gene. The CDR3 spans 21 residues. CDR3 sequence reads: CASSVSQGGDSISLMNTEAFF. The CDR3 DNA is TGTGCCAGCAGCGTTTCGCAGGGGGGGGATTCGATCAGCTTAATGAACACTGAAGCTTTCTTT.

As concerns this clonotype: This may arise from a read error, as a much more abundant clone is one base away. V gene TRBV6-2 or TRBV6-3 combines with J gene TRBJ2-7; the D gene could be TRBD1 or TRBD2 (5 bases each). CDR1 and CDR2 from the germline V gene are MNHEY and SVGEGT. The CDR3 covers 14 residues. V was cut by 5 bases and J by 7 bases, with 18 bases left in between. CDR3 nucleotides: TGTGCCAGCAGTCGGGGCAAGAACCCGGGGGAGCAGTACTTC. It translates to CASSRGKNPGEQYF.

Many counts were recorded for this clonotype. This chain's CDR3 is CASSQSSGGAETQYF. The CDR3 nucleotides read TGCGCCAGCAGTCAATCTAGCGGGGGAGCAGAGACCCAGTACTTC. The chain is built from TRBV23-1 and TRBJ2-5; 9 bases map to TRBD2. TRBV23-1 is an ORF, with its function uncertain. After removal of 0 bases from V and 4 bases from J, the junction contained 3 bases not matched to a gene. This CDR3 comprises 15 residues.

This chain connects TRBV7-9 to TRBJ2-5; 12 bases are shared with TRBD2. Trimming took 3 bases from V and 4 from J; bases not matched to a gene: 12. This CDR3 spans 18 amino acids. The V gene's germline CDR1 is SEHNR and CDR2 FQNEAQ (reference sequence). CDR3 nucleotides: TGTGCCAGCAGCTTCGCCAAACTAGCGGGGGGCACGATAGAGACCCAGTACTTC. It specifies CASSFAKLAGGTIETQYF.

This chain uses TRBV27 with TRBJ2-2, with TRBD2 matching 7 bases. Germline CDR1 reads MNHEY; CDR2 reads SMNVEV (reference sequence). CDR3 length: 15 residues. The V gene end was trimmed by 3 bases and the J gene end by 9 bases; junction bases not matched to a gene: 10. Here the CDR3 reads CASSFERGASWELFF. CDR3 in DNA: TGTGCCAGCAGTTTTGAGCGGGGCGCCTCATGGGAGCTGTTTTTT.

CDR3 loop: CASSSDRPRSYEQYF. The CDR3 nucleotides are TGTGCCAGCAGCTCGGACAGGCCGCGCTCCTACGAGCAGTACTTC. V gene TRBV11-2 combines with J gene TRBJ2-7; TRBD1 aligns across 7 bases. The CDR3 is 15 amino acids. V lost 4 bases, J lost 0 bases, and 6 bases stayed unmatched. The germline gives CDR1 SGHAT, CDR2 FQNNGV.

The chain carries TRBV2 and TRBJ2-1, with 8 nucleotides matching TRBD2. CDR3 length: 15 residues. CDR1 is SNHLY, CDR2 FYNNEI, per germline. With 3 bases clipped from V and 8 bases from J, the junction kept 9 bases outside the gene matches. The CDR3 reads CASSDPGTSPYEQFF. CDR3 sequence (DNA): TGTGCCAGCAGTGATCCTGGGACTAGTCCCTATGAGCAGTTCTTC. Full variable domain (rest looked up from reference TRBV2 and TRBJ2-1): EPEVTQTPSHQVTQMGQEVILRCVPISNHLYFYWYRQILGQKVEFLVSFYNNEISEKSEIFDDQFSVERPDGSNFTLKIRSTKLEDSAMYFCASSDPGTSPYEQFFGPGTRLTVL.

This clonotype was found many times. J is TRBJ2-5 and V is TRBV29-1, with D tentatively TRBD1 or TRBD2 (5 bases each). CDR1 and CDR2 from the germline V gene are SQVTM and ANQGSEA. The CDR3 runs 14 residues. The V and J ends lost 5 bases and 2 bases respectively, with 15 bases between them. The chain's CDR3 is CSVPGPAFQETQYF. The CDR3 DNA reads TGCAGCGTTCCGGGGCCAGCCTTTCAAGAGACCCAGTACTTC.

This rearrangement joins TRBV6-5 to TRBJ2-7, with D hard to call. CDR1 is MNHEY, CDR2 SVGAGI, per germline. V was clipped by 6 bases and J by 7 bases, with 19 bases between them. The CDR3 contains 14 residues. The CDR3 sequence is CASSNSGPLGEQYF. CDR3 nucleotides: TGTGCCAGCAGCAACTCCGGGCCCTTGGGGGAGCAGTACTTC.

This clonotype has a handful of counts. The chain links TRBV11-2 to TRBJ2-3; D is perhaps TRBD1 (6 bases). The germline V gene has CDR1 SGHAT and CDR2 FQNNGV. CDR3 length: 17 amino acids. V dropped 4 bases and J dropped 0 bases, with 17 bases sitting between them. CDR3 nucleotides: TGTGCCAGCAGCTCTTTTCCGACAGGTTCTAGCACAGATACGCAGTATTTT. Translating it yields CASSSFPTGSSTDTQYF. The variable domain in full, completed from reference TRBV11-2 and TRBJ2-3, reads EAGVAQSPRYKIIEKRQSVAFWCNPISGHATLYWYQQILGQGPKLLIQFQNNGVVDDSQLPKDRFSAERLKGVDSTLKIQPAKLEDSAVYLCASSSFPTGSSTDTQYFGPGTRLTVL.

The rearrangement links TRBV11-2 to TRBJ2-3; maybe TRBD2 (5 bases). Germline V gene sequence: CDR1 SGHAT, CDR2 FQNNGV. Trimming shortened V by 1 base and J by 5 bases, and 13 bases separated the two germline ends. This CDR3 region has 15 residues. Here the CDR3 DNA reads TGTGCCAGCAGCTTAGGCGGGCTAGCTGGAGATACGCAGTATTTT. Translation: CASSLGGLAGDTQYF. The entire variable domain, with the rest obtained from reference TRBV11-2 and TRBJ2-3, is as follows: EAGVAQSPRYKIIEKRQSVAFWCNPISGHATLYWYQQILGQGPKLLIQFQNNGVVDDSQLPKDRFSAERLKGVDSTLKIQPAKLEDSAVYLCASSLGGLAGDTQYFGPGTRLTVL.

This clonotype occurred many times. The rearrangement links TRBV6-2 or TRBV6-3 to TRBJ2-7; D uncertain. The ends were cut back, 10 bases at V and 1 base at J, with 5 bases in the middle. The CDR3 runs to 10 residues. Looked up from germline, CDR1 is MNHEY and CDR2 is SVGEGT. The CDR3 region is CATQSYEQYF. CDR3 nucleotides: TGTGCCACCCAGTCCTACGAGCAGTACTTC.

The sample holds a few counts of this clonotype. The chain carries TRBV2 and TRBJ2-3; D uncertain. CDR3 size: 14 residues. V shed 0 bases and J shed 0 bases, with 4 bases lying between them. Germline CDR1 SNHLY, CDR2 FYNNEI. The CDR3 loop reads CASSEAPSTDTQYF. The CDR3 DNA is TGTGCCAGCAGTGAAGCGCCTAGCACAGATACGCAGTATTTT.

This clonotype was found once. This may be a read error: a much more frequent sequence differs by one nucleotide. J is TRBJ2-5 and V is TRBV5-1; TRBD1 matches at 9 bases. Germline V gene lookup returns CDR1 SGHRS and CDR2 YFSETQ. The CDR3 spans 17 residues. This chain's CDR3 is CASSWTDRGEAQETQNF. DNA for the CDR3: TGCGCCAGCAGCTGGACGGACAGGGGTGAGGCCCAAGAGACCCAGAACTTC.

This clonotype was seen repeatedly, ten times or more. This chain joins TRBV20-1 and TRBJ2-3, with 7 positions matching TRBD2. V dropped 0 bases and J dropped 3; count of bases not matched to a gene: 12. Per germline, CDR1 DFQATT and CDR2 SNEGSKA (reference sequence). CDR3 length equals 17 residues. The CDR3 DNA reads TGCAGTGCTAGAGATTATGGGCGGGAGCAGGGAACAGATACGCAGTATTTT. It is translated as CSARDYGREQGTDTQYF.

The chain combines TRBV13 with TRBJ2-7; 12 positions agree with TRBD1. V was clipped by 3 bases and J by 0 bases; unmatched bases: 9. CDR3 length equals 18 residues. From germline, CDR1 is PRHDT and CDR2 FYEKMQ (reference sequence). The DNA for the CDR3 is TGTGCCAGCAGCTTCACCGGGACAGGGGGCCCCTTCTCCTACGAGCAGTACTTC. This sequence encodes CASSFTGTGGPFSYEQYF.

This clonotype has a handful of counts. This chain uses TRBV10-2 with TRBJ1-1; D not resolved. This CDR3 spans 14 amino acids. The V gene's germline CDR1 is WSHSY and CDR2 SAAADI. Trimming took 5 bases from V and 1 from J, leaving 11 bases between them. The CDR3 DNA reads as TGCGCCAGCAGTAGCACTCGGCAGAACACTGAAGCTTTCTTT. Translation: CASSSTRQNTEAFF.